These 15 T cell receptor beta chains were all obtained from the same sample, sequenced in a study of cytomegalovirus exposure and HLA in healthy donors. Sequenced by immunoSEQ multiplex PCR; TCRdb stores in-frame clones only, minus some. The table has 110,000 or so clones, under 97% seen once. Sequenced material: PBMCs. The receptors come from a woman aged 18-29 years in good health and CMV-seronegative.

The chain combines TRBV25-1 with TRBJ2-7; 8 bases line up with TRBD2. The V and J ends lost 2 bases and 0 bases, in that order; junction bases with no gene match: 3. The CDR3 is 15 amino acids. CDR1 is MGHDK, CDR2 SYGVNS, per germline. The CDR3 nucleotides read TGTGCCAGCAGTGAACTCGGGGGGGACTCCTACGAGCAGTACTTC. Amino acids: CASSELGGDSYEQYF.

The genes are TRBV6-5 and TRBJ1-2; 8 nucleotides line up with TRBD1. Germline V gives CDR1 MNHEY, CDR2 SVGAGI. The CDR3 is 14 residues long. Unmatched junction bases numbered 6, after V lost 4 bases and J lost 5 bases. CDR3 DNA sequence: TGTGCCAGCAGTTTGGACAGGGCAACATATGGCTACACCTTC. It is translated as CASSLDRATYGYTF.

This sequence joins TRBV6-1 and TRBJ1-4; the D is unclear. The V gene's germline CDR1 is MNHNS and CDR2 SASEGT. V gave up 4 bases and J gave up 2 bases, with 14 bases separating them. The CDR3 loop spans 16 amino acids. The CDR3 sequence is CASSAGGGITNEKLFF. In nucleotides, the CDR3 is TGTGCCAGCAGTGCGGGAGGCGGGATCACTAATGAAAAACTGTTTTTT.

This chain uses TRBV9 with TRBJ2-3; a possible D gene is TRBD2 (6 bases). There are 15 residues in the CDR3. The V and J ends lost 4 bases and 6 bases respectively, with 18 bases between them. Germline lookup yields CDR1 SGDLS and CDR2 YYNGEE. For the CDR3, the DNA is TGTGCCAGCAGCCCCAGCGGGCTAGCAGCGGATACGCAGTATTTT. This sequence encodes CASSPSGLAADTQYF.

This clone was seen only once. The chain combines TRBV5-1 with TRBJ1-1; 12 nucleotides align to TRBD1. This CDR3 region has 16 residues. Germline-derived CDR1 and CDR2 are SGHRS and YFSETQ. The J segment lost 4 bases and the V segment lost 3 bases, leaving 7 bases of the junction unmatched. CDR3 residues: CASSSGTGGLGTEAFF. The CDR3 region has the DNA TGCGCCAGCAGCTCAGGGACAGGGGGCTTGGGCACTGAAGCTTTCTTT. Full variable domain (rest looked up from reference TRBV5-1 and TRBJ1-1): KAGVTQTPRYLIKTRGQQVTLSCSPISGHRSVSWYQQTPGQGLQFLFEYFSETQRNKGNFPGRFSGRQFSNSRSEMNVSTLELGDSALYLCASSSGTGGLGTEAFFGQGTRLTVV.

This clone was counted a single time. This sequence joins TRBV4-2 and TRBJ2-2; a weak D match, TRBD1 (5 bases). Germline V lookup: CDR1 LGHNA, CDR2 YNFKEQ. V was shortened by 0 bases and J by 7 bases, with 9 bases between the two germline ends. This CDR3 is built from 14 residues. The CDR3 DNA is TGTGCCAGCAGCCAAGAGGCAGGGTTCGGGGAGCTGTTTTTT. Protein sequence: CASSQEAGFGELFF.

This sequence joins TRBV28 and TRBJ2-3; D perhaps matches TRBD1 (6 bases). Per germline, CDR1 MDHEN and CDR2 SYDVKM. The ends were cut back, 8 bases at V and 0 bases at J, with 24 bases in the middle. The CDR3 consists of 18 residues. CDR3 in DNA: TGTGCCAGCCGCAGGGGCCCCAGCGCCGGATTGAGCACAGATACGCAGTATTTT. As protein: CASRRGPSAGLSTDTQYF.

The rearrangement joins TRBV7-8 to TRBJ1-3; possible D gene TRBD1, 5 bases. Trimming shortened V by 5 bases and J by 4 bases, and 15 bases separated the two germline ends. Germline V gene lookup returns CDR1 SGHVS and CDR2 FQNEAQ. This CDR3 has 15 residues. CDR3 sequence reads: CASSPRGIIGNTIYF. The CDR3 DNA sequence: TGTGCCAGCAGCCCCCGGGGGATTATAGGAAACACCATATATTTT. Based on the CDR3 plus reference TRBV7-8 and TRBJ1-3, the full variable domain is GAGVSQSPRYKVAKRGQDVALRCDPISGHVSLFWYQQALGQGPEFLTYFQNEAQLDKSGLPSDRFFAERPEGSVSTLKIQRTQQEDSAVYLCASSPRGIIGNTIYFGEGSWLTVV.

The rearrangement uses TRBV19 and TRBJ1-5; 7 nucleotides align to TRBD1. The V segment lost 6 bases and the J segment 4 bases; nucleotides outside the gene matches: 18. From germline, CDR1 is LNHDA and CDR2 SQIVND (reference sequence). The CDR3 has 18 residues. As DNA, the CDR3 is TGTGCCAGTAGGGGCGCCCGACAGGGCACAGTGGAGAATCAGCCCCAGCATTTT. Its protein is CASRGARQGTVENQPQHF.

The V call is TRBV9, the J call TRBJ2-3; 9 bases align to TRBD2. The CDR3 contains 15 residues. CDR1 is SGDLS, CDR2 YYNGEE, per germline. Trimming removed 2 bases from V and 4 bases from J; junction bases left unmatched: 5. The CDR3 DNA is TGTGCCAGCAGCGTGAGGGCGGGGGGGGCAGATACGCAGTATTTT. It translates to CASSVRAGGADTQYF.

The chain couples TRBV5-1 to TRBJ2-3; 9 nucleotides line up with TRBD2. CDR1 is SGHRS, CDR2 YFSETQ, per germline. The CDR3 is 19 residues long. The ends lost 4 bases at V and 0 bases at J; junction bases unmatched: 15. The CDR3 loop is CASSGWRGGQIGSTDTQYF. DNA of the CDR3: TGCGCCAGCAGCGGATGGCGGGGGGGCCAGATCGGTAGCACAGATACGCAGTATTTT.

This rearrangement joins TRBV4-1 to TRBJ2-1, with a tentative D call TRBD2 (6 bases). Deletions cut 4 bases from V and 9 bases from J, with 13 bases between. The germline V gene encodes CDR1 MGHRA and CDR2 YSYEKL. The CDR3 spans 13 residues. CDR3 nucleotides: TGCGCCAGCAGCCTCCCCGAGGGAGGTGAGCAGTTCTTC. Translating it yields CASSLPEGGEQFF.

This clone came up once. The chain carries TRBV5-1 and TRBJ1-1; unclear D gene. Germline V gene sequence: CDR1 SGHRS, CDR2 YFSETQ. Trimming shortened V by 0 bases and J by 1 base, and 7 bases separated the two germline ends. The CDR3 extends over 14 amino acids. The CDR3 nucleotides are TGCGCCAGCAGCTTGGGACACCGGAACACTGAAGCTTTCTTT. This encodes CASSLGHRNTEAFF.

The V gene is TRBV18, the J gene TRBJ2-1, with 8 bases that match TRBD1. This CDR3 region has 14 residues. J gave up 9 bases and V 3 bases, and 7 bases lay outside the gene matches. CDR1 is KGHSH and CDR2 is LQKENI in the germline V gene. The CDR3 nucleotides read TGTGCCAGCTCACCCCGGGACAGGAAGAGTGAGCAGTTCTTC. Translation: CASSPRDRKSEQFF.

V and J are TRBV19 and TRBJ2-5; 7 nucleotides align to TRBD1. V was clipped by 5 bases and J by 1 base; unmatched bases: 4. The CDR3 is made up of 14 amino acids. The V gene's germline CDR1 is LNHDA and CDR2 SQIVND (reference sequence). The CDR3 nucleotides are TGTGCCAGTAGTCCAGGGGACAGCCAAGAGACCCAGTACTTC. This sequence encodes CASSPGDSQETQYF.